The clone carrying this T cell receptor (beta chain) was counted a few times. The junction shows a germline mismatch at one end, possibly a read error. This specimen belongs to a study of regulatory T cells in long-lasting Graves disease. Germline values: CDR1 MGHDK, CDR2 SYGVNS. The CDR3 is 14 amino acids. Library construction for TCR beta used iRepertoire HTBI primers and Arm-PCR of CDR3 regions. TCRdb reanalysed the multiplex PCR reads using MiXCR and keeps one entry per CDR3 protein. The sample has 400,000 to 500,000 distinct CDR3 sequences; 12% to 15% are singletons. The time point denotes: newly diagnosed GD, antithyroid drugs for less than 3 months. The TCR library was prepared using RNA isolated from PBMCs. This same sample was also part of a study on T cells in Graves' hyperthyroidism and ophthalmopathy.

This specimen consisted of peripheral blood mononuclear cells (PBMCs), obtained at new diagnosis, from a patient treated with antithyroid drugs. This receptor was identified in a woman between 45 and 60 years old with Graves disease. The chain combines TRBV25-1 with TRBJ2-3; D is perhaps TRBD1 (5 bases). The DNA end is more similar to TRBJ2-5, so the J call may be wrong. The DNA of the CDR3 is TGTGCCAGCAGCTTTTCGGACGGACAAGAGGCCCAGTACTTC. Its protein is CASSFSDGQEAQYF.